The clone carrying this TCR beta chain was seen many times. This specimen comes from a study of CD8 T cells in ankylosing spondylitis. TCRdb reprocessed the 5' RACE reads via MiXCR and lists one record per CDR3 protein. The repertoire includes 250,000 to 400,000 distinct CDR3 sequences, under 14% of them detected once, and roughly 9.1% sits in the top ten. The CDR3 totals 15 residues. In germline, CDR1 is MNHEY, CDR2 SVGAGI. Trimming cost V 0 bases and J 7 bases; bases outside gene matches: 5. This TCR was recovered from a female donor with ankylosing spondylitis or in good health (not recorded which). The genes are TRBV6-5 and TRBJ2-2; 7 nucleotides agree with TRBD2. The sequenced material came from blood, either unsorted or a sorted T cell fraction (not recorded which). The CDR3 is CASSYSSGAVGELFF. CDR3 nucleotides: TGTGCCAGCAGTTACTCGAGCGGGGCTGTCGGGGAGCTGTTTTTT.